Here is one T cell receptor (beta chain) with its context. How the authors handled the data: Reference gene primer amplification gave estimated nucleated cell counts. Some clones are missing from TCRdb's copy, which holds only in-frame ones; the method was immunoSEQ multiplex PCR. V, J and clone size reflect that table, while D and trimming were determined from the DNA. The sample has approximately 140,000 clones, more than 60% seen once; the top ten hold approximately 14%. Germline CDR1 is LNHDA and CDR2 is SQIVND (reference sequence). Trimming removed 4 bases at V and 8 bases at J, with 17 bases between. This CDR3 is 14 amino acids long. This sample is part of a study of blood T cell repertoires in COVID-19. Study details: Specimens from acute and convalescent COVID-19 originated in the United States, Italy and Spain. Sources were T cells, B-cell-depleted T cells, or PBMCs; the material itself was cDNA or gDNA.

The chain employs TRBV19 and TRBJ1-2; possible D gene TRBD1, 5 bases. The receptor's source is an older man with acute or convalescent COVID-19. Specimen: peripheral blood. CDR3 sequence reads: CASSNDMGLAGYTF. CDR3 sequence (DNA): TGTGCCAGTAGTAACGACATGGGGCTGGCGGGCTACACCTTC.